What follows is one T cell receptor beta chain and its context. The CDR3 length is 20 residues. This sample was included in a study of blood T cell repertoires in COVID-19. Original data processing: Amplification with reference gene primers provided the estimates of nucleated cell counts. TCRdb's copy holds only in-frame clones and misses some; the assay was immunoSEQ multiplex PCR. V and J calls and clone size are copied from that table; D and trimming were computed from the DNA. Of about 100,000 clones detected, 80% to 95% appear once; the ten largest clones hold around 2.1%. The TCR was taken from a middle-aged man with active COVID-19. Source material: peripheral blood. V is TRBV21-1 and J is TRBJ2-6; the table's D call, TRBD1, was not checked against the DNA. TRBV21-1 is classified as a pseudogene. The CDR3 sequence is CASSKEVRSDRGAGANVLTF. CDR3 nucleotides: TGTGCCAGCAGCAAAGAAGTAAGAAGTGACAGGGGAGCTGGGGCCAACGTCCTGACTTTC.